This T cell receptor (beta chain) was obtained from a study of spatial heterogeneity in lung cancer. On the study more broadly: Beta-chain sequences consistently outnumbered alpha-chain sequences in detection. For the average unique TCR and UMI combination, more than eight occurrences appeared in raw reads. Notes on the study in general: In blood, ubiquitous expanded tumor TCRs appeared more at resection than follow-up.

This clonotype was observed at least ten times. Its cognate antigen is unknown. In TCRdb, the 5' RACE reads were re-called with MiXCR into one record per CDR3 protein. The table shows under 75,000 distinct CDR3 sequences, with roughly 13% occurring only once. The length of the CDR3 is 12 residues. CDR1 and CDR2 (germline): SEHNR, FQNEAQ (reference sequence). Trimming removed 3 bases at V and 4 bases at J, with 6 bases between. Noted time point: sample taken at primary tumor resection. Sequencing of whole RNA from tumor, nontumor lung or frozen PBMC involved no sorting. The donor population consisted of some 67 patients with untreated, early-stage non-small cell lung cancer.

This chain uses TRBV7-9 with TRBJ1-1; D uncertain. Specimen: PBMCs, collected at surgery. This receptor was taken from a male donor with early-stage non-small cell lung cancer. CDR3 loop: CASSFGSTEAFF. CDR3 in DNA: TGTGCCAGCAGCTTCGGAAGCACTGAAGCTTTCTTT.